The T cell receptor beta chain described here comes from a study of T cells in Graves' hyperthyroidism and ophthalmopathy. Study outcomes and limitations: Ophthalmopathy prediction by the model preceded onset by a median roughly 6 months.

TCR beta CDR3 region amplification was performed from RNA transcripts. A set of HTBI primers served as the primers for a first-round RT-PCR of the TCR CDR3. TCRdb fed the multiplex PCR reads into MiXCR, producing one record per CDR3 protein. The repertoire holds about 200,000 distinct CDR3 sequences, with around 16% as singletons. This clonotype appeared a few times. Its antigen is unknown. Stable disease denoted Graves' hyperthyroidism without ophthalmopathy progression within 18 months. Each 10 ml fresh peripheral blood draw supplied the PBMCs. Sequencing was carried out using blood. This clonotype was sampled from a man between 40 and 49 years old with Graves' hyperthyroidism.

The CDR3 loop is CASSSGQGPYEQYF. CDR3 DNA sequence: TGTGCCAGCAGCTCTGGACAGGGCCCCTACGAGCAGTACTTC. This chain uses TRBV5-4 with TRBJ2-7; 8 bases fit TRBD1. V was pared by 3 bases and J by 2 bases, with 4 bases of the junction left unmatched. Germline loops: CDR1 SGHNT, CDR2 YYREEE (reference sequence). The CDR3 consists of 14 residues. The full variable domain, completed using reference TRBV5-4 and TRBJ2-7, is ETGVTQSPTHLIKTRGQQVTLRCSSQSGHNTVSWYQQALGQGPQFIFQYYREEENGRGNFPPRFSGLQFPNYSSELNVNALELDDSALYLCASSSGQGPYEQYFGPGTRLTVT.